Following are 11 T cell receptor beta chains from one sample sequenced in a study of blood T cell repertoires in COVID-19. The method was immunoSEQ multiplex PCR; TCRdb's version includes in-frame clones alone and lacks a portion of them. The sample shows about 120,000 clones, 79% of them seen only once. The sample taken for sequencing was peripheral blood. All receptors come from a woman of 80 years or more with acute or convalescent COVID-19.

The rearrangement uses TRBV11-2 and TRBJ1-2; D not resolved. Germline CDR1 reads SGHAT; CDR2 reads FQNNGV. This CDR3 contains 13 residues. Trimming took 1 base from V and 6 from J, leaving 9 bases between them. Here the CDR3 DNA reads TGTGCCAGCAGCTTAGGTGAGGATGATGGCTACACCTTC. Encoded protein: CASSLGEDDGYTF.

The chain is built from TRBV29-1 and TRBJ2-7; a possible D gene is TRBD1 (6 bases). The CDR3 is 14 amino acids. V lost 7 bases to trimming and J lost 2 bases, with 18 bases between them. The germline CDR1 and CDR2 sequences are SQVTM and ANQGSEA. DNA of the CDR3: TGCAGCGCCGCTCGTACCGGACAGACCTACGAGCAGTACTTC. It codes for CSAARTGQTYEQYF.

The gene calls are TRBV29-1 and TRBJ2-4; D might be TRBD1 (6 bases). The germline V and J ends were trimmed by 4 bases and 5 bases, with 6 bases remaining between them. The CDR3 is 11 amino acids. The germline CDR1 and CDR2 sequences are SQVTM and ANQGSEA. Written as DNA, the CDR3 is TGCAGCGTTGGGACAGAAAACATTCAGTACTTC. Its translation is CSVGTENIQYF.

The chain is built from TRBV28 and TRBJ2-5; D may be TRBD2 (6 bases). Germline CDR1 is MDHEN and CDR2 is SYDVKM. The CDR3 has 17 residues. V was cut by 3 bases and J by 5 bases, with 22 bases left in between. DNA for the CDR3: TGTGCCAGCAGTTTGCGCCCCTATGGGGGGTGGGGGGAGACCCAGTACTTC. Translation: CASSLRPYGGWGETQYF. Supplemented by reference TRBV28 and TRBJ2-5, the full variable domain reads DVKVTQSSRYLVKRTGEKVFLECVQDMDHENMFWYRQDPGLGLRLIYFSYDVKMKEKGDIPEGYSVSREKKERFSLILESASTNQTSMYLCASSLRPYGGWGETQYFGPGTRLLVL.

The rearrangement uses TRBV5-6 and TRBJ2-5, with TRBD1 matching 7 bases. The CDR3 loop spans 14 amino acids. Germline assignment: CDR1 SGHDT and CDR2 YYEEEE. The ends lost 4 bases at V and 3 bases at J; junction bases unmatched: 6. Written as DNA, the CDR3 is TGTGCCAGCAGCCAAATCACAGGGGAAGAGACCCAGTACTTC. It yields the protein CASSQITGEETQYF. Complete variable domain (other parts from reference TRBV5-6 and TRBJ2-5): DAGVTQSPTHLIKTRGQQVTLRCSPKSGHDTVSWYQQALGQGPQFIFQYYEEEERQRGNFPDRFSGHQFPNYSSELNVNALLLGDSALYLCASSQITGEETQYFGPGTRLLVL.

This chain connects TRBV19 to TRBJ1-3; D ambiguous. The CDR3 has 15 residues. Trimming removed 6 bases at V and 0 bases at J, with 12 bases between. Germline CDR1 reads LNHDA; CDR2 reads SQIVND (reference sequence). In DNA form, the CDR3 reads TGTGCCAGTAGCAATGAGGCGTTCTCTGGAAACACCATATATTTT. It codes for CASSNEAFSGNTIYF.

This chain links TRBV27 with TRBJ2-1, with 8 bases identical to TRBD2. Per germline, CDR1 MNHEY and CDR2 SMNVEV (reference sequence). The ends lost 4 bases at V and 5 bases at J; junction bases unmatched: 10. The length of the CDR3 is 16 residues. The CDR3 reads CASSSMGSGRNNEQFF. CDR3 nucleotides: TGTGCCAGCAGTTCTATGGGGAGCGGGAGAAACAATGAGCAGTTCTTC.

This clone came up once. This chain uses TRBV7-2 with TRBJ2-6; possibly TRBD2 for D (6 bases). Per germline, CDR1 SGHTA and CDR2 FQGNSA. This CDR3 has 19 amino acids. Deletions cut 8 bases from V and 0 bases from J, with 23 bases between. The CDR3 is CASSRSRLALSSGANVLTF. The CDR3 nucleotides read TGTGCCAGCTCCCGGTCCCGGCTAGCGTTAAGCTCTGGGGCCAACGTCCTGACTTTC.

The chain joins TRBV27 to TRBJ2-1; 10 bases agree with TRBD2. With V trimmed by 5 bases and J by 10 bases, 5 bases remained unmatched. CDR3 length: 13 residues. Germline CDR1 reads MNHEY; CDR2 reads SMNVEV (reference sequence). The CDR3 sequence: CASSQREGDEQFF. DNA of the CDR3: TGTGCCAGCAGTCAGCGGGAGGGGGACGAGCAGTTCTTC.

CDR3 residues: CASSLGASGSDTQYF. The CDR3 DNA follows: TGTGCCAGCAGCTTGGGGGCTAGCGGGTCAGATACGCAGTATTTT. The chain joins TRBV5-5 to TRBJ2-3, with 8 nucleotides matching TRBD2. Germline trimming cut 0 bases from V and 4 bases from J; bases unmatched to any gene: 4. There are 15 residues in the CDR3. The germline V gene encodes CDR1 SGHKS and CDR2 YYEKEE (reference sequence).

This clone was recorded only once. The J gene is TRBJ2-7, the V gene TRBV5-4, with D perhaps matching TRBD2 (5 bases). The CDR3 sequence is 12 residues long. V lost 3 bases and J 6 bases, leaving 10 bases between the germline ends. Germline V gene sequence: CDR1 SGHNT, CDR2 YYREEE (reference sequence). For the CDR3, the DNA is TGTGCCAGCAGCTCGGTAGCGAGCGAGCAGTACTTC. Translation gives CASSSVASEQYF.